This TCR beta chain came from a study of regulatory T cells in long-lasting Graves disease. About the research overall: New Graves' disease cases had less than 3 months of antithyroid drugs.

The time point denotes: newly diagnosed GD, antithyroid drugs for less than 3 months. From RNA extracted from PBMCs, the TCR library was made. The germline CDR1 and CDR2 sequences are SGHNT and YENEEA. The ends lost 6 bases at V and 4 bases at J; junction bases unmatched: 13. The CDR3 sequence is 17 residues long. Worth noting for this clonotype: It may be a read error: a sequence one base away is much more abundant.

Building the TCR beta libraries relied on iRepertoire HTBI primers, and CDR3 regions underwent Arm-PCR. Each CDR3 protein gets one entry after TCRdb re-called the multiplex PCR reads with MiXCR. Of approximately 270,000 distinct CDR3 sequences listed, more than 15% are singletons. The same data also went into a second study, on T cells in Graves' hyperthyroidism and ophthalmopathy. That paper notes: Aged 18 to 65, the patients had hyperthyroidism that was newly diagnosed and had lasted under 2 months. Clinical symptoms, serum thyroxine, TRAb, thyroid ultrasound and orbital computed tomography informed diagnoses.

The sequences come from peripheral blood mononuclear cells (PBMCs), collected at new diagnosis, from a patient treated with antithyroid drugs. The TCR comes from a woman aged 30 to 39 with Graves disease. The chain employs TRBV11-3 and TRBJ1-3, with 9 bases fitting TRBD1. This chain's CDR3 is CASRRAGTGSGGNTIYF. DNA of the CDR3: TGTGCCAGCAGGAGAGCCGGGACAGGGTCTGGCGGAAACACCATATATTTT.